The text below deals with one TCR beta chain. It was with 60 Vbeta and 13 Jbeta primers that the PCR ran. Libraries were prepared by immunoSEQ multiplex PCR; TCRdb keeps only in-frame clonotypes and omits some of them. This table holds roughly 60,000 clones. Trimming pared 0 bases from V and 7 bases from J, leaving 8 bases between. CDR1 SGHNT and CDR2 YYREEE come from the germline V gene (reference sequence). This CDR3 has 13 amino acids. This record comes from a study of cytomegalovirus exposure and HLA in healthy donors. The sequencing sample was made of PBMCs. V is TRBV5-4 and J is TRBJ2-1; D unresolved. The source is a young woman in good health and CMV-seronegative. CDR3 region: CASSLAQVNEQFF. The CDR3 nucleotides read TGTGCCAGCAGCTTGGCCCAGGTGAATGAGCAGTTCTTC.